This T cell receptor beta chain is drawn from a study of blood T cell repertoires in COVID-19. Whole-study context: The origin of the acute and convalescent COVID-19 samples was the United States, Italy and Spain. PBMCs, B-cell-depleted T cells, or T cells provided the cDNA or gDNA that made up the material.

This CDR3 is 19 amino acids long. Germline V gives CDR1 PRHDT, CDR2 FYEKMQ (reference sequence). The trim removed 3 bases at V and 2 bases at J, leaving 16 bases unmatched. Only in-frame clones appear in the TCRdb table, and some are missing; sequencing was by immunoSEQ multiplex PCR. The repertoire holds 10,000 to 13,000 clones, with over 80% as singletons. The genes are TRBV13 and TRBJ2-7, with 10 bases identical to TRBD2. The receptor's source is a human donor in a cohort sampled during active COVID-19. Sequenced: peripheral blood. In nucleotides, the CDR3 is TGTGCCAGCAGCTTCACCCTAGCGGGAGATACAATCCTTGCCTACGAGCAGTACTTC. It yields the protein CASSFTLAGDTILAYEQYF. Using reference TRBV13 and TRBJ2-7 for the parts outside the CDR3, the full variable domain is AAGVIQSPRHLIKEKRETATLKCYPIPRHDTVYWYQQGPGQDPQFLISFYEKMQSDKGSIPDRFSAQQFSDYHSELNMSSLELGDSALYFCASSFTLAGDTILAYEQYFGPGTRLTVT.